This T cell receptor beta chain derives from a study of T cells in Graves' hyperthyroidism and ophthalmopathy (dated by TCRdb to the late 2010s). About the study as a whole: Peripheral blood samples were taken at the time of initial diagnosis, prior to any treatment. The 90 to 100 discovery patients were randomly divided into training and test sets at a 7:3 ratio. To identify distinguishing TCR V-J signatures, a discovery cohort of some 100 patients was used, comprising roughly 45 with Graves' ophthalmopathy and roughly 60 with stable Graves' hyperthyroidism. TCR Vbeta CDR3 sequencing of around 130 peripheral blood samples (approximately 44 ophthalmopathy, 75 hyperthyroidism and 17 progressor patients) is reported in the paper. After sampling, hyperthyroidism patients received methimazole starting at 30 mg daily, and ophthalmopathy patients received high-dose intravenous methylprednisolone. In about 6 Graves' hyperthyroidism patients, the study also compared T-cell repertoires from thyroid tissue with T-cell repertoires from blood. An independent validation cohort of about 19 hyperthyroidism patients and approximately 17 patients who later progressed to ophthalmopathy tested prospective prediction of ophthalmopathy. Study-level results and caveats: In validation, the model predicted progression to ophthalmopathy with roughly 70% sensitivity and 72% to 85% specificity, a median of 6.5 months before onset. A model built on a 13 V-J signature distinguished ophthalmopathy from stable hyperthyroidism, reaching 87.88% sensitivity and approximately 81% specificity in cross-validation and 80%/75% in testing. Sample size was not statistically predetermined, and investigators were not blinded to group allocation. Most expanded thyroid clonotypes (frequency above 0.001) were also found in blood, which suggests that blood repertoires may mirror thyroid immune responses.

Amplification of TCR beta CDR3 regions was carried out from RNA transcripts. A first-round RT-PCR of the TCR CDR3 used the HTBI primer set with the Qiagen OneStep RT-PCR kit. Libraries were constructed in a second round of multiplex PCR, after which size selection and purification were performed. Libraries were sequenced paired-end with 100 bp reads on an Illumina HiSeq2000. The authors' pipeline ran thus. Raw data were processed with SOAPnuke, discarding reads with adapters, uncalled bases, mean Phred below 15, or no exact constant-primer or identifier match. COPE v1.2.5 was used to merge high-quality paired reads, and clonotypes were defined as unique nucleotide sequences. MiTCR v1.1 was used to align clonotypes to the IMGT TRBV, TRBD and TRBJ reference segments. The analysis included only V-J combinations with a frequency above 0.0001, which together covered 99% to 99.2% of the repertoires. The TCS score was defined as the ratio of F50 (clonal expansion) to E x V (chaos), calculated using BLOSUM62-based TCRdist between CDR3 peptides within each V-J. Welch's t-statistics and random forest reduced fewer than 600 V-J features to fewer than 15, which were used in a naive Bayes classifier (R e1071). TCRdb reran the public reads through fastp at Q25 and MiXCR, keeping productive beta chains. Records with the same CDR3 protein are collapsed into one entry carrying the most frequent genes and DNA. The V and J calls were determined by TCRdb, not by the authors. Recorded for this sample are about 270,000 distinct CDR3 sequences; about 20% of them occurred a single time. Roughly 60% of the sample is held by the ten biggest clonotypes.

Ophthalmopathy patients had moderately to severely active disease, Clinical Activity Score of at least 3, NOSPECS grade of at least 4, and duration under 3 months. Any patient with an uncontrolled infection, another autoimmune disease, pregnancy or lactation was excluded. Diagnoses were established on the basis of clinical symptoms, serum thyroxine and TRAb, thyroid ultrasound, and orbital computed tomography. Ficoll-Paque density gradient centrifugation was used to isolate PBMCs from 10 ml of fresh peripheral blood. Trizol reagent was used to extract total RNA, and RNA quality was then checked on an Agilent 2100 Bioanalyzer. For CDR1 and CDR2, the germline V gene (reference sequence) lists LGHDT and YNNKEL. V has 2 bases trimmed and J has 5 bases trimmed; junction bases matching no gene number 10. The CDR3, from cysteine to phenylalanine, totals 16 residues. Only CDR3 DNA is held: 48 bases, read in frame from base 1.

For this clonotype: Its specific antigen is unknown. Base qualities were left out, and no much larger clone turns up one base away.

Input material: blood. The receptor was derived from a man between 25 and 39 years old with Graves' ophthalmopathy. The chain employs TRBV3-1 and TRBJ2-7, and 9 junction bases match TRBD2. The nucleotides are TGTGCCAGCAGCCAATGGGCTAGCGGGATAAGGGACGAGCAGTACTTC. This yields the protein CASSQWASGIRDEQYF.